This T cell receptor beta chain was profiled in a study of radiotherapy plus CTLA-4 blockade in lung cancer. The data were produced by immunoSEQ multiplex PCR, yet TCRdb's version contains in-frame clones alone and is incomplete. The top ten clones hold 0.84% of a sample with over 75,000 clones, around 82% of them seen once. Study-level results: Expansion of tumor-derived TCR clones was observed in blood after radiotherapy plus ipilimumab.

CDR3 length equals 15 residues. Germline CDR1 and CDR2: SGDLS and YYNGEE. V was pared by 3 bases and J by 1 base, with 4 bases of the junction left unmatched. Ipilimumab CTLA-4 blockade and focal radiation were given to patients with chemo-refractory metastatic non-small-cell lung cancer. As for this clone: Its antigen remains unknown.

The chain uses TRBV9 and TRBJ1-1; 9 bases map to TRBD1. The sample consisted of peripheral blood, taken from a patient treated with radiotherapy plus ipilimumab. This sequence originates from a human donor with non-small cell lung cancer who had stable disease on radiotherapy plus ipilimumab. Written as DNA, the CDR3 is TGTGCCAGCAGCGCTACGACAGGGGGGAACACTGAAGCTTTCTTT. Protein sequence: CASSATTGGNTEAFF. Based on the CDR3 plus reference TRBV9 and TRBJ1-1, the full variable domain is DSGVTQTPKHLITATGQRVTLRCSPRSGDLSVYWYQQSLDQGLQFLIQYYNGEERAKGNILERFSAQQFPDLHSELNLSSLELGDSALYFCASSATTGGNTEAFFGQGTRLTVV.